The 17 T cell receptor beta chains reported below all come from one sample, sequenced in a study of blood T cell repertoires in COVID-19. Repertoires were generated with immunoSEQ multiplex PCR, while TCRdb's copy carries only in-frame clones and drops some. The profile shows 190,000 or so clones, around 78% of them singletons. What was sequenced was peripheral blood. The receptors originated from a woman of 80 years or more with active or convalescent COVID-19.

This clone was picked up a small number of times. The junction differs from germline at one of its ends, possibly a read error. This rearrangement joins TRBV4-3 to TRBJ1-1; possibly TRBD1 for D (5 bases). CDR1 is LGHNA, CDR2 YSLEER, per germline. The CDR3 extends over 13 amino acids. Here the CDR3 DNA reads TGCGCCAGCAGCCAAGATAGGAACAGGTTGCCCTCCTTT. It specifies CASSQDRNRLPSF.

CDR3 protein: CASTKGRSPIYGYTF. The CDR3 coding sequence is TGTGCCAGCACCAAGGGGCGGAGCCCAATCTATGGCTACACCTTC. The chain uses TRBV7-9 and TRBJ1-2; the D gene is possibly TRBD1 (5 bases). Germline V lookup: CDR1 SEHNR, CDR2 FQNEAQ (reference sequence). V lost 7 bases and J 4 bases, leaving 19 bases between the germline ends. The CDR3 is 15 residues long.

A word on this clone: One end of the junction is discordant with germline, which a read error may explain. This sequence joins TRBV3-1 (or the pseudogene TRBV3-2) and TRBJ2-3; the D is unclear. The CDR3 is made up of 13 amino acids. Looked up from germline, CDR1 is LGHDT and CDR2 is YNNKEL (reference sequence). Here the CDR3 DNA reads TGTGCCAGCAACCAAATACTCTTAGATCCGCAGTATTTT. The encoded protein is CASNQILLDPQYF.

The V gene is TRBV5-8, the J gene TRBJ2-5; D might be TRBD2 (6 bases). From germline, CDR1 is SGHTS and CDR2 YDEGEE. CDR3 length: 15 residues. V lost 3 bases and J 5 bases, leaving 17 bases between the germline ends. CDR3 sequence reads: CASSSGRTVRETQYF. The CDR3 coding sequence is TGTGCCAGCAGCTCTGGGAGGACGGTTCGTGAGACCCAGTACTTC. Drawing the rest from reference TRBV5-8 and TRBJ2-5, the complete variable domain is EAGVTQSPTHLIKTRGQQATLRCSPISGHTSVYWYQQALGLGLQFLLWYDEGEERNRGNFPPRFSGRQFPNYSSELNVNALELEDSALYLCASSSGRTVRETQYFGPGTRLLVL.

This chain joins TRBV7-2 and TRBJ1-2; no clear D. CDR3 length: 16 residues. V dropped 0 bases and J dropped 4 bases, with 15 bases sitting between them. Germline lookup yields CDR1 SGHTA and CDR2 FQGNSA. The CDR3 here is CASSLALDTSLYGYTF. The CDR3 DNA is TGTGCCAGCAGCTTAGCACTCGACACATCACTCTATGGCTACACCTTC.

The chain combines TRBV11-2 with TRBJ2-4; possible D gene TRBD2, 5 bases. The germline V and J ends were trimmed by 4 bases and 6 bases, with 22 bases remaining between them. The CDR3 runs 17 residues. Germline lookup yields CDR1 SGHAT and CDR2 FQNNGV. CDR3 nucleotides: TGTGCCAGCAGCTCCCTGGAAGGGCAACGCCGGGGAAACATTCAGTACTTC. Residues: CASSSLEGQRRGNIQYF.

J is TRBJ1-3 and V is TRBV11-2; D gene uncertain. CDR1 and CDR2 from the germline V gene are SGHAT and FQNNGV. V lost 3 bases to trimming and J lost 0 bases, with 9 bases between them. The CDR3 length is 15 residues. This chain's CDR3 is CASSLGGISGNTIYF. CDR3 sequence (DNA): TGTGCCAGCAGCTTGGGAGGGATCTCTGGAAACACCATATATTTT.

The chain employs TRBV19 and TRBJ2-1, with D tentatively TRBD2 (6 bases). Germline assignment: CDR1 LNHDA and CDR2 SQIVND (reference sequence). The CDR3 has 14 residues. Trimming stripped 7 bases from V and 8 bases from J, with 18 bases between. The CDR3 spells CASTPRRASDEQFF. In DNA form, the CDR3 reads TGTGCCAGTACCCCGAGGAGGGCTTCGGATGAGCAGTTCTTC.

The V gene is TRBV10-3, the J gene TRBJ2-5, with D unclear. Between the trimmed V and J ends, which lost 6 bases and 0 bases, there was a span of 11 bases. The CDR3 has 14 residues. Per the germline V gene, CDR1 is ENHRY and CDR2 is SYGVKD. CDR3 sequence (DNA): TGTGCCATCAGCCCCACGGTGGACCAAGAGACCCAGTACTTC. Translated: CAISPTVDQETQYF.

The chain's CDR3 is CASRRRHGGFNEQFF. DNA for the CDR3: TGTGCCAGTAGACGCCGACACGGGGGGTTCAATGAGCAGTTCTTC. The chain couples TRBV19 to TRBJ2-1, with 7 bases matching TRBD2. The V gene's germline CDR1 is LNHDA and CDR2 SQIVND (reference sequence). The CDR3 totals 15 residues. The ends lost 6 bases at V and 6 bases at J; junction bases unmatched: 11.

The chain links TRBV5-1 to TRBJ1-6, with D possibly matching TRBD1 (6 bases). The CDR3 is 17 amino acids. The germline V and J ends were trimmed by 3 bases and 10 bases, with 23 bases remaining between them. The germline CDR1 and CDR2 sequences are SGHRS and YFSETQ. In DNA, the CDR3 is TGCGCCAGCAGCTCGGGCCCCGAGGGGGGGATGACATCACCCCTCCACTTT. Protein product: CASSSGPEGGMTSPLHF.

This chain joins TRBV3-1 (or the pseudogene TRBV3-2) and TRBJ1-1, with D perhaps TRBD1 (6 bases). The V gene lost 3 bases and the J gene lost 2 bases, with 10 bases spanning the gap. CDR3 length: 14 amino acids. Germline V gene sequence: CDR1 LGHDT, CDR2 YNNKEL (reference sequence). The CDR3 spells CASSHHGTNTEAFF. The CDR3 nucleotides read TGTGCCAGCAGCCACCACGGGACAAACACTGAAGCTTTCTTT.

The J gene is TRBJ2-1, the V gene TRBV10-3, with 11 bases that match TRBD2. The CDR3 consists of 18 residues. Germline CDR1 ENHRY, CDR2 SYGVKD. Losses at the gene ends were 4 bases for V and 0 bases for J; bases not matched to a gene: 8. CDR3 sequence reads: CAISVRASGGSSYNEQFF. CDR3 in DNA: TGTGCCATCAGTGTAAGGGCTAGCGGGGGGAGCTCCTACAATGAGCAGTTCTTC.

The V and J genes are TRBV3-1 (or the pseudogene TRBV3-2) and TRBJ1-6, with a weak D call TRBD1 (6 bases). The V end was cut by 1 base, the J end by 6 bases, with 13 bases between. Per the germline V gene, CDR1 is LGHDT and CDR2 is YNNKEL (reference sequence). The CDR3 is 16 amino acids. Here the CDR3 reads CASSQAGGRANSPLHF. DNA of the CDR3: TGTGCCAGCAGCCAAGCGGGGGGCAGGGCTAATTCACCCCTCCACTTT.

The chain uses TRBV10-2 and TRBJ2-7; perhaps TRBD1 as D (6 bases). Germline CDR1 and CDR2: WSHSY and SAAADI. The V gene lost 6 bases and the J gene lost 0 bases, with 9 bases spanning the gap. The CDR3 runs to 13 residues. The CDR3 is CASSRDNSYEQYF. The CDR3 DNA sequence: TGCGCCAGCAGCCGGGACAACTCCTACGAGCAGTACTTC.

This clone showed up just once. The J gene is TRBJ1-2, the V gene TRBV27, with D perhaps matching TRBD1 (6 bases). The V end was cut by 5 bases, the J end by 5 bases, with 15 bases between. CDR1 MNHEY and CDR2 SMNVEV come from the germline V gene (reference sequence). The length of the CDR3 is 14 residues. CDR3 region: CASSGGMVPYGYTF. The DNA for the CDR3 is TGTGCCAGCAGTGGGGGCATGGTCCCATATGGCTACACCTTC.

The gene calls are TRBV28 and TRBJ2-7; the D is unclear. The CDR3 sequence is 13 residues long. Germline V gene sequence: CDR1 MDHEN, CDR2 SYDVKM. V lost 7 bases to trimming and J lost 0 bases, with 10 bases between them. The CDR3 nucleotides are TGTGCCAGCATGGGCCCAGCCTCCTACGAGCAGTACTTC. Translation: CASMGPASYEQYF.